This entry lists 5 T cell receptor beta chains sequenced from one sample in a study of blood T cells in healthy people across ages. Next came a second PCR, run for about 6 to 11 cycles, which used a sample-barcoded 5' primer along with a J-beta primer mix. TCRdb reprocessed the 5' RACE reads with MiXCR, giving one entry per CDR3 protein. The sample contains more than 900,000 distinct CDR3 sequences, about 27% of which appear only once. This sample was shared with a second study, whose subject was T cells of mothers and their children.

The sequencing sample was made of blood. Receptors were obtained from a woman aged 40 to 50 in good health.

The J gene is TRBJ1-4, the V gene TRBV4-1, with D hard to call. Germline values: CDR1 MGHRA, CDR2 YSYEKL. This CDR3 contains 15 residues. Trimming shortened V by 2 bases and J by 1 base, and 8 bases separated the two germline ends. This chain's CDR3 is CASSQLAGTNEKLFF. Written as DNA, the CDR3 is TGCGCCAGCAGCCAACTGGCGGGAACTAATGAAAAACTGTTTTTT.

This clonotype was counted ten times or more. The V gene is TRBV5-1, the J gene TRBJ2-5, with TRBD2 matching over 9 bases. Germline CDR1 reads SGHRS; CDR2 reads YFSETQ. The V gene end was trimmed by 7 bases and the J gene end by 1 base; junction bases not matched to a gene: 8. The CDR3 is 15 residues long. The CDR3 reads CASGRLAAPQETQYF. CDR3 nucleotide sequence: TGCGCCAGCGGCCGACTAGCGGCCCCCCAAGAGACCCAGTACTTC.

For this clonotype: This clone may be a read error of a much larger clone one base away. The V and J genes are TRBV15 and TRBJ1-2; D is ambiguous. This CDR3 comprises 16 residues. CDR1 and CDR2 from the germline V gene are LNHNV and YYDKDF (reference sequence). Trimming shortened V by 0 bases and J by 6 bases, and 17 bases separated the two germline ends. The CDR3, as DNA: TGTGCCACCAGCAGAGAAGGTTCAGGAGCCAGAAATGGCTACACCTTC. It is translated as CATSREGSGARNGYTF.

This clonotype occurred a few times. The chain uses TRBV6-1 and TRBJ1-1; D is unresolved. In germline, CDR1 is MNHNS, CDR2 SASEGT. The CDR3 totals 12 residues. V was clipped by 4 bases and J by 5 bases, with 8 bases between them. This CDR3 is CASSATLTEAFF. The CDR3 bases are TGTGCCAGCAGTGCTACATTAACTGAAGCTTTCTTT.

The chain links TRBV28 to TRBJ2-3; no clear D gene. The CDR3 length is 12 residues. Trimming left V 5 bases short and J 7 bases short, with 10 bases between. The germline gives CDR1 MDHEN, CDR2 SYDVKM. Here the CDR3 DNA reads TGTGCCAGCAGTCTGATAGCATATACGCAGTATTTT. As protein: CASSLIAYTQYF.